The sequence of this T cell receptor beta chain was determined in a study of T cell responses to AZD1222 COVID-19 vaccine. For the study at large: Recipients boosted at about 4 weeks or about 12 weeks are pooled. Findings of the study overall: Females outnumbered males among donors, who were mostly white British; clonal diversity was possibly underestimated. Dominant at 160-218 and 743-854, vaccine-associated CD4 TCRs also spanned spike.

CDR1 is SGDLS, CDR2 YYNGEE, per germline. The CDR3 length is 15 residues. Trimming cost V 3 bases and J 0 bases; bases outside gene matches: 6. Notes on this clone: Antigen specificity is unknown.

Some clones are missing from TCRdb's copy, which holds only in-frame ones; the method was immunoSEQ multiplex PCR. The sample holds more than 95,000 clones, about 88% seen once. The TCR sequence derives from an adult in good health. The chain employs TRBV9 and TRBJ2-7; 7 positions agree with TRBD1. Sequenced here: peripheral blood, sampled on day 0 of AZD1222 vaccination. The CDR3: CASSAGQAHSYEQYF. CDR3 DNA: TGTGCCAGCAGCGCCGGACAGGCCCACTCCTACGAGCAGTACTTC.